The rows below give T cell receptor beta chains drawn from one sample of a study of T-cell reconstitution after alpha-beta-depleted transplantation in children. TCRdb processed the PCR reads anew with MiXCR; each CDR3 protein has one entry. The sample holds under 300,000 distinct CDR3 sequences, approximately 10% seen once. The starting material was peripheral blood, obtained 180 days after TCRalphabeta/CD19-depleted stem cell transplant. The source of these receptors is a male patient aged 2 to 10 who had a stem cell transplant for chronic granulomatous disease, so the T cells may come from the graft donor. CDR3s include the opening cysteine and the closing phenylalanine or tryptophan. The D gene is left open where the match is weak. Some rows mark clone size as missing; the rest say once, few, many or name a class of expanded clone.

clone_size j_call v_call cdr3_length d_call cdr3_nt cdr3_aa
many TRBJ1-6 TRBV5-1 15 NA TGCGCCAGCAGCTTGGACGTGAACTATAATTCACCCCTCCACTTT CASSLDVNYNSPLHF
many TRBJ2-1 TRBV20-1 18 TRBD2 TGCAGTGCTAGACCGGGACTAGCGGGTGATGGTTCCTACAATGAGCAGTTCTTC CSARPGLAGDGSYNEQFF
many TRBJ2-5 TRBV5-1 15 NA TGCGCCAGCAGCCTGGGGGAACTTAGAGCGGAGACCCAGTACTTC CASSLGELRAETQYF
few TRBJ2-1 TRBV12-3/TRBV12-4 18 NA TGTGCCAGCAGGCAGACAAGAAAACAGGGCAATTATAACGATGAGCAGTTCTTC CASRQTRKQGNYNDEQFF
NA TRBJ2-3 TRBV29-1 14 NA TGCAGCGTTGAAGATGTCCGCCGGGCAGATACGCAGTATTTT CSVEDVRRADTQYF
many TRBJ1-6 TRBV12-3/TRBV12-4 13 NA TGTGCCAGCAGTCTCAGGGATAATTCACCCCTCCACTTT CASSLRDNSPLHF
many TRBJ2-1 TRBV11-2 19 TRBD2 TGTGCCAGCAGCCTATATGCGGGTATGAGACTAGCGGGATCTAATGAGCAGTTCTTC CASSLYAGMRLAGSNEQFF
many TRBJ2-1 TRBV7-6 15 TRBD2 TGTGCCAGCAGCGATCGAGGACTAGTCGGGGATGAGCAGTTCTTC CASSDRGLVGDEQFF
few TRBJ1-6 TRBV18 17 NA TGTGCCAGCTCACCACGCCCCGTCGCAGGGAATAATTCACCCCTCCACTTT CASSPRPVAGNNSPLHF
many TRBJ1-2 TRBV9 14 NA TGTGCCAGCACCGTAGGCAGCACTAACTATGGCTACACCTTC CASTVGSTNYGYTF
many TRBJ2-1 TRBV15 16 NA TGTGCCACCAGCAGAGAGGGGGCTCTTGGAGGGAATGAGCAGTTCTTC CATSREGALGGNEQFF
many TRBJ2-5 TRBV7-9 15 NA TGTGCCAGCAGCTCCCGAGGGGGGGCCCAAGAGACCCAGTACTTC CASSSRGGAQETQYF
many TRBJ2-1 TRBV7-8 14 TRBD1 TGTGCCAGCAGCCTGGACAGGGCAAACAATGAGCAGTTCTTC CASSLDRANNEQFF
many TRBJ2-1 TRBV5-1 15 NA TGCGCCAGCAGCCCTCAGGGCGGAGGGGGCAATGAGCAGTTCTTC CASSPQGGGGNEQFF
many TRBJ2-7 TRBV29-1 11 NA TGCAGCGGCCGGGACCACTACGAGCAGTACTTC CSGRDHYEQYF
many TRBJ2-7 TRBV28 16 TRBD2 TGTGCCAGCACCGACCCGCGGCGGGAGGGCCTTTACGAGCAGTACTTC CASTDPRREGLYEQYF
few TRBJ2-1 TRBV2 13 TRBD2 TGTGCCAGCAGTGTATTATGGGGGGGTGAGCAGTTCTTC CASSVLWGGEQFF
many TRBJ2-7 TRBV27 14 TRBD1 TGTGCCAGCAACCCCCAGGGACAGTTCTACGAGCAGTACTTC CASNPQGQFYEQYF
many TRBJ2-7 TRBV29-1 14 NA TGCAGCGTTGAAGATCTGGGGGGCAGGTACGAGCAGTACTTC CSVEDLGGRYEQYF
many TRBJ2-2 TRBV7-7 13 NA TGTGCCAGCAGCTTAGGCCGGCGCGGGGAGCTGTTTTTT CASSLGRRGELFF